The 3 T cell receptor beta chains given below trace back to one sample, sequenced in a study of post-analysis software for immune sequencing data. Whole-study findings and limits: Patients carried five TRBV segments more frequently than controls did, and TRBV5-6, TRBV5-1 and TRBV20-1 were among them.

No antigens are known for them. Researchers reported that TCR beta cDNA libraries carried unique molecular identifiers. TCRdb reprocessed the PCR reads via MiXCR and lists one record per CDR3 protein. The sample records 700,000 to 800,000 distinct CDR3 sequences, roughly 27% being singletons. Specimen: blood. These receptors came from a girl under 18 with multiple sclerosis.

This chain uses TRBV7-2 with TRBJ2-7, with D possibly being TRBD2 (6 bases). V dropped 5 bases and J dropped 2 bases, with 16 bases sitting between them. The CDR3 covers 15 residues. Germline CDR1 is SGHTA and CDR2 is FQGNSA. CDR3 sequence: CASSRGGAEAYEQYF. The CDR3 nucleotides are TGTGCCAGCAGCCGAGGCGGGGCAGAAGCCTACGAGCAGTACTTC.

The rearrangement links TRBV29-1 to TRBJ1-4; D ambiguous. V shed 4 bases and J shed 11 bases, with 17 bases lying between them. CDR1 and CDR2 (germline): SQVTM, ANQGSEA. The CDR3 is made up of 13 amino acids. The CDR3 bases are TGCAGCGTTGGGAAGTTAGCGTCGGGGAAACTGTTTTTT. Translation gives CSVGKLASGKLFF.

This chain connects TRBV12-3 or TRBV12-4 to TRBJ1-2; TRBD1 matches 9 bases. CDR3 length: 15 amino acids. The V gene end was trimmed by 5 bases and the J gene end by 8 bases; junction bases not matched to a gene: 12. Here the CDR3 reads CASSPNPGTGQGYTF. The CDR3 DNA reads TGTGCCAGCAGTCCGAATCCGGGGACAGGGCAAGGCTACACCTTC.